There are many counts of the clone carrying this T cell receptor beta chain. The antigen is unknown. Time point noted: newly diagnosed GD, antithyroid drugs for less than 3 months. PBMC RNA was the source of the TCR library. Blood from the periphery, approximately 10 milliliters in all, was drawn into EDTA tubes. This entry is derived from a study of regulatory T cells in long-lasting Graves disease. Overall study context: Antithyroid drugs had been taken under 3 months by newly diagnosed Graves' patients.

Germline V gives CDR1 MNHEY, CDR2 SVGAGI. Losses at the gene ends were 0 bases for V and 5 bases for J; bases not matched to a gene: 12. The CDR3 has 18 residues. Study-wide results and caveats: Results may be inaccurate due to the small sample size.

Construction of the TCR beta libraries employed iRepertoire HTBI primers in conjunction with Arm-PCR of CDR3 regions. A single record per CDR3 protein comes from TCRdb applying MiXCR to the multiplex PCR reads. The sample has roughly 510,000 distinct CDR3 sequences; roughly 16% are singletons. This sample was shared with a second study, whose subject was T cells in Graves' hyperthyroidism and ophthalmopathy. According to that study: HTBI primers drove first-round RT-PCR of the TCR CDR3.

The chain couples TRBV6-5 to TRBJ2-5; 10 positions agree with TRBD2. The sequences come from peripheral blood mononuclear cells (PBMCs), collected at new diagnosis, from a patient treated with antithyroid drugs. This TCR was recovered from a man aged 18 to 30 with Graves disease. CDR3 residues: CASSYSSPSGRRQETQYF. The DNA for the CDR3 is TGTGCCAGCAGTTACTCGTCACCTAGCGGGAGACGGCAGGAGACCCAGTACTTC.